This TCR beta chain derives from a study of cytomegalovirus exposure and HLA in healthy donors. Study-wide findings and caveats: Earlier results showed most TCR beta V segments being productive about 87% or about 30% of the time.

Researchers ran the PCR with 60 Vbeta and 13 Jbeta primers. Profiled with immunoSEQ multiplex PCR; TCRdb holds only in-frame clones, not every one. The table has about 140,000 clones, 70% to 85% seen once. A note on this clone: Antigen specificity is unknown.

Germline CDR1 and CDR2: LNHDA and SQIVND (reference sequence). This CDR3 region has 13 residues. V lost 5 bases and J lost 6, with 12 bases in between. The receptor's source is a woman aged 55 to 70 in good health and CMV-seropositive. The chain combines TRBV19 with TRBJ2-3; D is unclear. The sequencing sample was made of PBMCs. CDR3 DNA: TGTGCCAGTAGTCCCTACCCCCATGATACGCAGTATTTT. Residues: CASSPYPHDTQYF.